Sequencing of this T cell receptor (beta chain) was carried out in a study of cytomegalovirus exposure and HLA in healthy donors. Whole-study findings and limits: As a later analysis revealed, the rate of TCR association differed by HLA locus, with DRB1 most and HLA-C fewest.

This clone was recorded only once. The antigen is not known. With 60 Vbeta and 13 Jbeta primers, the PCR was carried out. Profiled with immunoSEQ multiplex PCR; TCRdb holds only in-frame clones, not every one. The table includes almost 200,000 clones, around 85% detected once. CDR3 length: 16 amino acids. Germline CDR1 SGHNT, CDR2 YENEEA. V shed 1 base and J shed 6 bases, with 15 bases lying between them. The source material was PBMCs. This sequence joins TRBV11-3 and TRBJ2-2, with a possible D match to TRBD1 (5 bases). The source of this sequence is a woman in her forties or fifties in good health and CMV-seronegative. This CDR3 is CASSLGGQRGPGELFF. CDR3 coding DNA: TGTGCCAGCAGCTTAGGGGGCCAGCGCGGTCCCGGGGAGCTGTTTTTT.